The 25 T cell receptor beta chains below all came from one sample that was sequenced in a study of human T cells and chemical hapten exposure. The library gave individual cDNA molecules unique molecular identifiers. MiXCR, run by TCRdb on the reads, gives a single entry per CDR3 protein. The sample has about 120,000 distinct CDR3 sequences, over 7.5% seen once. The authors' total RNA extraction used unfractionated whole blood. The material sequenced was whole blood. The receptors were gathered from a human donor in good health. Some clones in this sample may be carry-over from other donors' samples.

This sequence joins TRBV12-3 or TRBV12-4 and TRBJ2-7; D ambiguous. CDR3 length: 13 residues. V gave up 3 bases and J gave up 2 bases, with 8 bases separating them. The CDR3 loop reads CASSLWDTYEQYF. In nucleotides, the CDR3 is TGTGCCAGCAGTTTGTGGGATACCTACGAGCAGTACTTC.

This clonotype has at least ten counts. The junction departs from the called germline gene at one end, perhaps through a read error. The CDR3 DNA reads TGTGCCAGCAGCTTAGCCGGGACAGAGGACGATCAGCCCCAGCATTTT. This translates into CASSLAGTEDDQPQHF. J is TRBJ1-5 and V is TRBV12-3 or TRBV12-4; 7 bases align to TRBD1. The CDR3 is 16 residues long.

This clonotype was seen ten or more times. The CDR3 region is CASSLGFSGIAYEQYF. Here the CDR3 DNA reads TGCGCCAGCAGCTTGGGCTTTAGCGGGATCGCCTACGAGCAGTACTTC. This chain uses TRBV5-1 with TRBJ2-7; 8 bases map to TRBD2. Trimming cost V 0 bases and J 2 bases; bases outside gene matches: 7. The germline CDR1 and CDR2 sequences are SGHRS and YFSETQ. The CDR3 runs 16 residues.

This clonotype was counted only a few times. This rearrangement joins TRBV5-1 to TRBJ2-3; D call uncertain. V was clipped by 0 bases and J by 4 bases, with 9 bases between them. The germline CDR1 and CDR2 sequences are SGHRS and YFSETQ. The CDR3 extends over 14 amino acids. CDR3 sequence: CASSLEVSPDTQYF. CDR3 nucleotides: TGCGCCAGCAGCTTGGAAGTTTCCCCAGATACGCAGTATTTT.

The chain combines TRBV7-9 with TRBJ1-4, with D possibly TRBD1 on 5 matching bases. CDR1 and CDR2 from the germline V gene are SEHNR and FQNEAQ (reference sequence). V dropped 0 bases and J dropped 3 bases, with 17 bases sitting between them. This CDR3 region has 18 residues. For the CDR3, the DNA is TGTGCCAGCAGCTTAGCGGGGCGTACGAGGGATCCTAATGAAAAACTGTTTTTT. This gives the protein CASSLAGRTRDPNEKLFF.

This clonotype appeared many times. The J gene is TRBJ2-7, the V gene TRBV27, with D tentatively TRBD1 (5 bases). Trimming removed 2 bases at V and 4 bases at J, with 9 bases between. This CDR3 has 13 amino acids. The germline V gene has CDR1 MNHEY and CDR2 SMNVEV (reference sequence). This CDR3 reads CASSLTTEYEQYF. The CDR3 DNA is TGTGCCAGCAGTTTAACGACAGAGTACGAGCAGTACTTC.

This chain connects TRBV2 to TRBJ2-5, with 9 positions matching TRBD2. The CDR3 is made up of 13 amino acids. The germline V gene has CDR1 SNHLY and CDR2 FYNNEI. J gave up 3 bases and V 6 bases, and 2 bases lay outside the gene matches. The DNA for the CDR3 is TGTGCCAGCAGCGCTAGCGGGGAAGAGACCCAGTACTTC. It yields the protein CASSASGEETQYF.

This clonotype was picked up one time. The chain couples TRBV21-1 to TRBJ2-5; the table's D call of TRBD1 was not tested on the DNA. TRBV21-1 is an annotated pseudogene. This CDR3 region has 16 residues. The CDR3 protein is CASSNGPRRGKETQYF. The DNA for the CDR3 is TGTGCCAGCAGCAACGGACCACGTAGGGGGAAAGAGACCCAGTACTTC.

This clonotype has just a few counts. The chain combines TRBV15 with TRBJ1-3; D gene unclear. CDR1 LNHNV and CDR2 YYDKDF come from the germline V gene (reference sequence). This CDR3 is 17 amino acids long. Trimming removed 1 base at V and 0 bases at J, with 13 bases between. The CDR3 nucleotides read TGTGCCACCAGCAGAGCCTTAGGGTTAAGCTCTGGAAACACCATATATTTT. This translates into CATSRALGLSSGNTIYF.

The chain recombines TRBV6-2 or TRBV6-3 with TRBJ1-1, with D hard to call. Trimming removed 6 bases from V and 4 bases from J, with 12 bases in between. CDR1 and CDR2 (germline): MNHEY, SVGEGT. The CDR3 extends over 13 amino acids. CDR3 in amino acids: CASSFTVGTEAFF. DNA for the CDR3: TGTGCCAGCAGCTTTACGGTGGGCACTGAAGCTTTCTTT.

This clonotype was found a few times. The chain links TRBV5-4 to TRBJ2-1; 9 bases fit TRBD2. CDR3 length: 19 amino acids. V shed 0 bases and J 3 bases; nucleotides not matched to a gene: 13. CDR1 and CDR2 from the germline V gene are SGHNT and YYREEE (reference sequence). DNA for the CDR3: TGTGCCAGCAGCTTGGCCGGGCGGGAGGGCCCCGCGGACTACAATGAGCAGTTCTTC. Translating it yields CASSLAGREGPADYNEQFF.

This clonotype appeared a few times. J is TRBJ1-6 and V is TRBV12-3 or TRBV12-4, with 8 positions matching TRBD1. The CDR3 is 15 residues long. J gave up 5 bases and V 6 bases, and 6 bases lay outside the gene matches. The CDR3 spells CASRRGQGNNSPLHF. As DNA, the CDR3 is TGTGCCAGCAGGCGCGGACAGGGAAATAATTCACCCCTCCACTTT.

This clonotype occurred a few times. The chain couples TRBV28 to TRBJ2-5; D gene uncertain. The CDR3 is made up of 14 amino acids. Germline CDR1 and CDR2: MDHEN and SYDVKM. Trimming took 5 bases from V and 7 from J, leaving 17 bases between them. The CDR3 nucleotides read TGTGCCAGCAGTAACATACAAACCTTTGGGACCCAGTACTTC. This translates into CASSNIQTFGTQYF.

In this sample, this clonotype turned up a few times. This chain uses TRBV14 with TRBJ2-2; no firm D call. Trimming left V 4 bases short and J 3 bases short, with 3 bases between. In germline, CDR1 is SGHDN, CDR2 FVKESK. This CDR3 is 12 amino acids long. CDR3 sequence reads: CASSPYTGELFF. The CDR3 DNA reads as TGTGCCAGCAGCCCCTACACCGGGGAGCTGTTTTTT.

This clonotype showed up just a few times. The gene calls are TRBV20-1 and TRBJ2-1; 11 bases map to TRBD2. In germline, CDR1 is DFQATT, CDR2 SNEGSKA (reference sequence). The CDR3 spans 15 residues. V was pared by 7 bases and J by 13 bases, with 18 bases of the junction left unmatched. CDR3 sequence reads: CSVSESSSGGAIQFF. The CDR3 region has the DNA TGCAGTGTCTCAGAGAGCAGTAGCGGGGGGGCCATACAGTTCTTC.

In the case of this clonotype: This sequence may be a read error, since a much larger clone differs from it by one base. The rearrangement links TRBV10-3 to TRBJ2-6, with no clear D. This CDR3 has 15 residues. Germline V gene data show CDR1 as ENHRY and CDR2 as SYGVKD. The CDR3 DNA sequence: TGTGTCATCGCCCTGATGGGGAAGGGGGCCAACGTCCTGACTTTC. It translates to CVIALMGKGANVLTF.

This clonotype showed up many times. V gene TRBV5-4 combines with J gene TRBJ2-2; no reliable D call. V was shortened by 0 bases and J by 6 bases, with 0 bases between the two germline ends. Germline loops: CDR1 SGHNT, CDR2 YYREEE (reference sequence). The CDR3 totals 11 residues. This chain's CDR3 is CASSLAGELFF. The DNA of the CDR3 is TGTGCCAGCAGCTTGGCCGGGGAGCTGTTTTTT.

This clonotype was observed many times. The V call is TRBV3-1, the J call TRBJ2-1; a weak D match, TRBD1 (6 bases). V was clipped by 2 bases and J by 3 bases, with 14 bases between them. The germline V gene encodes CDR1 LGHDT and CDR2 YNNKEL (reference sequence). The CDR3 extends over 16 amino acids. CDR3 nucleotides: TGTGCCAGCAGCCAATCGATTGGGGGCGTCTACAATGAGCAGTTCTTC. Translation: CASSQSIGGVYNEQFF.

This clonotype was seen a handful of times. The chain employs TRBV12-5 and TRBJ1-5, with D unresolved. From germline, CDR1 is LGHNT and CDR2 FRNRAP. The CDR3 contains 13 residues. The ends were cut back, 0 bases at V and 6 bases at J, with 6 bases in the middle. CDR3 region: CASGLVITQPQHF. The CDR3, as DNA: TGTGCTAGTGGTTTGGTAATTACTCAGCCCCAGCATTTT.

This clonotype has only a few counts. CDR3 DNA: TGCAGCGTTGTCCTACGGGGACCCTACGAGCAGTACTTC. It is translated as CSVVLRGPYEQYF. V and J are TRBV29-1 and TRBJ2-7; D tentatively reads TRBD1 or TRBD2 (5 bases each). V was trimmed by 4 bases and J by 2 bases, leaving 12 bases between them. Germline lookup yields CDR1 SQVTM and CDR2 ANQGSEA. The CDR3 consists of 13 residues.

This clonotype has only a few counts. CDR3 residues: CASSYPGTSKQFF. DNA of the CDR3: TGTGCCAGCAGTTATCCCGGGACTAGCAAGCAGTTCTTC. The V gene is TRBV6-6, the J gene TRBJ2-1; 9 bases fit TRBD2. After removal of 3 bases from V and 11 bases from J, the junction contained 5 bases not matched to a gene. The CDR3 length is 13 residues. Germline values: CDR1 MNHNY, CDR2 SVGAGI (reference sequence).

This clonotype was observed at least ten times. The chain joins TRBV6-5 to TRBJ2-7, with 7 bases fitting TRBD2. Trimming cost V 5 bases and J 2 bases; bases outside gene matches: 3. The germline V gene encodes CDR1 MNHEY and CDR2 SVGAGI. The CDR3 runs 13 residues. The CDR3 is CASSNGLAYEQYF. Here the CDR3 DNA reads TGTGCCAGCAGTAACGGACTAGCCTACGAGCAGTACTTC.

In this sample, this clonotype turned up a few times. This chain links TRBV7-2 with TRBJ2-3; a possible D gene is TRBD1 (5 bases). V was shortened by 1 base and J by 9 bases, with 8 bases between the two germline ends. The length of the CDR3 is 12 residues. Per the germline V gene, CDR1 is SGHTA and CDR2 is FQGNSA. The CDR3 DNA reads TGTGCCAGCAGCTTAGACAGGTTCACGCAGTATTTT. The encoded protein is CASSLDRFTQYF.

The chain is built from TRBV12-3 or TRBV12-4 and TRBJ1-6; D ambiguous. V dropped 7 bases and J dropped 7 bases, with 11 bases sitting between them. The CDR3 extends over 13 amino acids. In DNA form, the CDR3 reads TGTGCCAGCACCCTCGGGAGGAATTCACCCCTCCACTTT. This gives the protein CASTLGRNSPLHF.

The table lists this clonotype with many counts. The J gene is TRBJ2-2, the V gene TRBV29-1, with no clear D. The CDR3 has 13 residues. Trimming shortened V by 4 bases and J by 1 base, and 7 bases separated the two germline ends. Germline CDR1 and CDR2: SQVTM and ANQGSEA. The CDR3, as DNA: TGCAGCGTTGTATGGGAGAACACCGGGGAGCTGTTTTTT. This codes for CSVVWENTGELFF.